The text below deals with one TCR beta chain. As yet, its antigen is unknown. These data originate in a study of Ad26.COV2.S vaccination and SARS-CoV-2 variants. Measured with immunoSEQ multiplex PCR; TCRdb has only the in-frame clones, and not every one. The sample consists of more than 150,000 clones, around 90% of them appearing once. Study results and limitations: Breadth, reportedly substantial, characterized the spike-specific CD8+ and CD4+ T cell responses after vaccination. Estimates derived from TCR breadth and depth analyses may have underestimated total T cell responses. Vaccine recipients posted higher spike-specific TCR breadth than their placebo counterparts.

Sequenced material: peripheral blood, taken after recovery from COVID-19. This clonotype was obtained from a human donor who had recovered from COVID-19.

The CDR3: CAISRTDTQYF. DNA for the CDR3: TGTGCCATCAGCCGCACAGATACGCAGTATTTT. The rearrangement joins TRBV10-3 to TRBJ2-3, with D uncertain. The CDR3 is 11 residues long. Germline CDR1 reads ENHRY; CDR2 reads SYGVKD. V shed 6 bases and J shed 1 base, with 2 bases lying between them.